This TCR beta chain was identified in a study of spatial heterogeneity in lung cancer. As for the study in general: Each unique TCR and UMI combination was seen more than ten times on average in raw reads.

Every TCR cDNA molecule carried a tag that served as a unique molecular identifier. Each CDR3 protein gets one entry after TCRdb re-called the 5' RACE reads with MiXCR. This sample carries 19,000 or so distinct CDR3 sequences, about 20% of them seen once, and the ten largest clones take 15% to 20%. Study observations and caveats: Resection saw ubiquitous expanded tumor TCRs appear in blood more than follow-up did.

With 4 bases removed from V and 5 bases from J, the gap between germline ends came to 9 bases. The CDR3 contains 13 residues. Germline V gene lookup returns CDR1 SGHVS and CDR2 FQNEAQ. Specified time point: sample taken at primary tumor resection. No cells were sorted before sequencing. The whole RNA sequenced was extracted from tumor, nontumor lung or frozen PBMC. The donor group consisted of 72 patients who had untreated, early-stage non-small cell lung cancer. This clonotype was counted at least ten times. The antigen is not known. The chain uses TRBV7-8 and TRBJ1-5; TRBD1 might be the D (6 bases). The sequences come from PBMCs, collected at surgery. The sequence was collected from a female donor with early-stage non-small cell lung cancer. The CDR3 bases are TGTGCCAGCAGCTGGGACATGGATCAGCCCCAGCATTTT. Protein product: CASSWDMDQPQHF.